The rows below give T cell receptor beta chains drawn from one sample of a study of shared T cell receptors in the human thymus. Using immunoSEQ multiplex PCR, the repertoire was profiled, and TCRdb retains in-frame clones only, with some absent. The sample lists some 720,000 clones, 70% to 90% occurring once. This sample was shared with a second study, whose subject was human thymus T cells.

The sample comprised thymocytes. The receptors shown here come from a boy under two years old with a congenital heart defect. Both conserved end residues are part of each CDR3. The D gene is left open where the match is weak. Part of the rows lack a size; the others show once, few, many or a class for expanded clones.

17 | TRBJ2-3 | few | TRBD2 | TRBV4-1 | CASSQVRREVLVDTQYF | TGCGCCAGCAGCCAAGTACGGCGGGAGGTCTTGGTAGATACGCAGTATTTT
15 | TRBJ1-1 | . | TRBD1 | TRBV19 | CASSDGQGLNTEAFF | TGTGCCAGTAGTGACGGACAGGGGCTGAACACTGAAGCTTTCTTT
16 | TRBJ2-1 | few | TRBD2 | TRBV10-3 | CAISESGGSPDNEQFF | TGTGCCATCAGTGAGTCCGGCGGGAGCCCCGACAATGAGCAGTTCTTC
14 | TRBJ1-2 | . | TRBD1 | TRBV19 | CASNRQGLSYGYTF | TGTGCCAGTAACCGACAGGGGTTGAGCTATGGCTACACCTTC
15 | TRBJ2-1 | . | . | TRBV9 | CASSVEHISYNEQFF | TGTGCCAGCAGCGTAGAACATATCTCCTACAATGAGCAGTTCTTC
14 | TRBJ2-7 | . | TRBD1 | TRBV7-9 | CASSQVDREREQYF | TGTGCCAGCAGCCAAGTGGACAGGGAACGCGAGCAGTACTTC
13 | TRBJ1-2 | . | . | TRBV6-6 | CASSYHGGYGYTF | TGTGCCAGCAGTTACCACGGGGGCTATGGCTACACCTTC
14 | TRBJ2-1 | . | . | TRBV18 | CASSPPGSHNEQFF | TGTGCCAGCTCACCACCCGGGAGCCACAATGAGCAGTTCTTC
14 | TRBJ2-3 | few | TRBD2 | TRBV19 | CASSIARGGDTQYF | TGTGCCAGTAGTATCGCTCGGGGGGGGGATACGCAGTATTTT
12 | TRBJ2-7 | . | . | TRBV6-1 | CASSALAGEQYF | TGTGCCAGCAGTGCACTAGCCGGCGAGCAGTACTTC
14 | TRBJ2-2 | few | TRBD2 | TRBV27 | CASSLPGGTGELFF | TGTGCCAGCAGTTTACCGGGGGGCACCGGGGAGCTGTTTTTT
12 | TRBJ2-7 | . | TRBD2 | TRBV7-9 | CASSLGGGEQYF | TGTGCCAGCAGCTTAGGGGGGGGAGAGCAGTACTTC
17 | TRBJ2-7 | . | TRBD2 | TRBV7-9 | CASSLASLGLAIYEQYF | TGTGCCAGCAGCTTAGCCAGCCTGGGACTAGCGATCTACGAGCAGTACTTC
13 | TRBJ1-2 | . | . | TRBV28 | CASSDRVGDGYTF | TGTGCCAGCAGTGACCGGGTTGGTGATGGCTACACCTTC
18 | TRBJ2-6 | . | . | TRBV7-2 | CASSLWDTGLSGANVLTF | TGTGCCAGCAGCTTATGGGACACAGGCTTATCTGGGGCCAACGTCCTGACTTTC
17 | TRBJ1-2 | . | TRBD1 | TRBV11-3 | CASSNTGGQTLNYGYTF | TGTGCCAGCAGCAACACAGGGGGGCAAACCCTTAACTATGGCTACACCTTC
17 | TRBJ2-7 | . | . | TRBV27 | CASRAATGFNVSYEQYF | TGTGCCAGCAGAGCGGCTACAGGGTTCAATGTCTCCTACGAGCAGTACTTC
14 | TRBJ2-7 | . | TRBD1 | TRBV6-1 | CASRTDREVDEQYF | TGTGCCAGCAGAACGGACAGGGAAGTAGACGAGCAGTACTTC
14 | TRBJ1-2 | . | . | TRBV9 | CASSVGGMWYGYTF | TGTGCCAGCAGCGTAGGGGGCATGTGGTATGGCTACACCTTC
13 | TRBJ1-1 | once | TRBD1 | TRBV14 | CASSIGGFAEAFF | TGTGCCAGCAGCATAGGGGGCTTCGCTGAAGCTTTCTTT
15 | TRBJ1-5 | . | TRBD1 | TRBV10-3 | CAISGVGDRVQPQHF | TGTGCCATCAGTGGGGTCGGGGACAGGGTACAGCCCCAGCATTTT
17 | TRBJ2-1 | . | TRBD2 | TRBV9 | CASSVDRGEGGDNEQFF | TGTGCCAGCAGCGTAGACCGGGGGGAGGGAGGGGACAATGAGCAGTTCTTC
15 | TRBJ2-2 | . | . | TRBV28 | CASRRGGEYTGELFF | TGTGCCAGCAGACGAGGGGGGGAGTATACCGGGGAGCTGTTTTTT